The TCR beta chain described here comes from a study of blood T cell repertoires in COVID-19. Whole-study context: The study drew acute and convalescent COVID-19 samples from the United States, Italy and Spain. Sources were T cells, B-cell-depleted T cells, or PBMCs; the material itself was cDNA or gDNA.

V was cut by 0 bases and J by 0 bases, with 9 bases left in between. Per germline, CDR1 ENHRY and CDR2 SYGVKD. CDR3 length: 16 residues. How the authors handled the data: Reference gene primer amplification gave estimated nucleated cell counts. Data came from immunoSEQ multiplex PCR; TCRdb stores just in-frame clones and leaves some out. The V and J calls and the clone size are those of that table, but D and trimming were determined from the DNA. The table shows roughly 140,000 clones, with 65% to 90% occurring only once. The chain recombines TRBV10-3 with TRBJ1-3; the D is unclear. The specimen was peripheral blood. This clonotype was obtained from a woman aged 45-65 years in a cohort sampled during active or convalescent COVID-19. The CDR3 nucleotides are TGTGCCATCAGTGAGTCTGCCCCAGGCTCTGGAAACACCATATATTTT. It specifies CAISESAPGSGNTIYF.